This section outlines one TCR beta chain sequence together with its context. Antigen: not known. A quantity of about 0.5 to 1 ug RNA underwent reverse transcription using random hexamers. By means of immunoSEQ multiplex PCR, TCR beta CDR3 spanning 54 Vbeta and 13 Jbeta underwent amplification. A single record per CDR3 protein comes from TCRdb applying MiXCR to the immunoSEQ multiplex PCR reads. Found here are some 170,000 distinct CDR3 sequences, approximately 95% of them singletons; the top ten hold 0.1%. The entry originates in a study of CD8 T cells in Susac syndrome. Overall study results and limits: It was acknowledged by the study that relatively few individuals were included in its TCR sequencing and HLA analysis.

CDR3 length equals 11 residues. The V gene lost 3 bases and the J gene lost 11 bases, with 8 bases spanning the gap. Germline CDR1 MNHEY, CDR2 SVGAGI. CD8+ and CD4+ T cells from blood underwent TCR beta sequencing. Controls were healthy donors (matched for age and sex). Sample: CD4+ T cells from PBMCs. The TCR was taken from a human donor in good health. This chain joins TRBV6-5 and TRBJ2-1; D unresolved. As DNA, the CDR3 is TGTGCCAGCAGTTATAGATACAAGCAGTTCTTC. Translating gives CASSYRYKQFF.